This T cell receptor beta chain stems from a study of beta chain features in type 1 diabetes. Overall study context: Analysis included around 99,000,000 sorted cells drawn from all samples.

This clone turned up a few times. Its antigen is not identified. Sorting gave populations that all exceeded 95% purity. Every bit of the isolated RNA underwent reverse transcription, so sequencing read expressed TCRB transcripts. The average read count of naive, central memory and regulatory T cell samples was approximately 3.5 million. The table came from immunoSEQ multiplex PCR; TCRdb's copy has only in-frame clones and leaves some out. The sample lists a few hundred thousand clones; 15% to 20% were seen once. Overall study findings and caveats: TCRB CDR3s were moderately but significantly shorter in Type 1 diabetes patients in all four CD4+ subsets.

Trimming removed 2 bases from V and 3 bases from J; junction bases left unmatched: 12. There are 18 residues in the CDR3. Germline CDR1 SGHTA, CDR2 FQGTGA. The V and J genes are TRBV7-3 and TRBJ2-1; 8 bases match TRBD2. This clonotype was obtained from a man aged 25-40 years with type 1 diabetes. What was sequenced was naive CD4+ T cells from blood. The chain's CDR3 is CASSLGTRAGVGYNEQFF. The CDR3 nucleotides are TGTGCCAGCAGCTTAGGGACAAGAGCGGGAGTCGGCTACAATGAGCAGTTCTTC.